A selection of T cell receptor beta chains follows, all from one sample in a study of T cell changes during pregnancy in multiple sclerosis. Some clones are missing from TCRdb's copy, which holds only in-frame ones; the method was immunoSEQ multiplex PCR. In the table there are about 70,000 clones, around 92% of which are singletons. This specimen was peripheral blood, taken in the first trimester of pregnancy. The receptor source for this set is a female donor with multiple sclerosis, enrolled in a pregnancy study. CDR3s include the opening cysteine and the closing phenylalanine or tryptophan. Each record gives: clone size, V gene, D gene, J gene, CDR3 protein, CDR3 DNA. D genes are given only for firm matches. Clone size is shown for a subset of rows, as once, few, many or a class of expanded clone.

abundance: .; v_gene: TRBV27; d_gene: .; j_gene: TRBJ1-5; CDR3aa: CASSRQGGGNQPQHF; CDR3nt: TGTGCCAGCAGTCGTCAGGGCGGCGGCAATCAGCCCCAGCATTTT
abundance: .; v_gene: TRBV10-3; d_gene: .; j_gene: TRBJ2-1; CDR3aa: CAISESGAVYNEQFF; CDR3nt: TGTGCCATCAGTGAGTCGGGCGCCGTGTACAATGAGCAGTTCTTC
abundance: once; v_gene: TRBV6-5; d_gene: .; j_gene: TRBJ2-1; CDR3aa: CASSYSNAGTEQFF; CDR3nt: TGTGCCAGCAGTTACTCGAACGCGGGGACTGAGCAGTTCTTC
abundance: .; v_gene: TRBV9; d_gene: .; j_gene: TRBJ1-5; CDR3aa: CASSVEEDQPQHF; CDR3nt: TGTGCCAGCAGCGTAGAGGAGGATCAGCCCCAGCATTTT
abundance: .; v_gene: TRBV7-9; d_gene: TRBD1; j_gene: TRBJ1-1; CDR3aa: CASGTGIYLAEAFF; CDR3nt: TGTGCCAGCGGGACAGGGATATATTTAGCTGAAGCTTTCTTT
abundance: once; v_gene: TRBV7-2; d_gene: .; j_gene: TRBJ2-1; CDR3aa: CASSVVKGIDEQFF; CDR3nt: TGTGCCAGCAGCGTCGTAAAGGGGATCGATGAGCAGTTCTTC
abundance: .; v_gene: TRBV5-4; d_gene: .; j_gene: TRBJ1-1; CDR3aa: CASQVVGQNTEAFF; CDR3nt: TGTGCCAGCCAAGTGGTGGGGCAGAACACTGAAGCTTTCTTT
abundance: few; v_gene: TRBV7-3; d_gene: .; j_gene: TRBJ2-7; CDR3aa: CASSLEGSSEQYF; CDR3nt: TGTGCCAGCAGCTTAGAGGGTTCCTCGGAGCAGTACTTC
abundance: .; v_gene: TRBV27; d_gene: TRBD2; j_gene: TRBJ2-1; CDR3aa: CANLPPGGAFGEQFF; CDR3nt: TGTGCCAACCTCCCTCCGGGGGGGGCTTTCGGTGAGCAGTTCTTC
abundance: .; v_gene: TRBV7-3; d_gene: TRBD2; j_gene: TRBJ2-3; CDR3aa: CASSSLAGGVDTQYF; CDR3nt: TGTGCCAGCAGCTCGCTAGCGGGAGGTGTAGATACGCAGTATTTT
abundance: .; v_gene: TRBV27; d_gene: .; j_gene: TRBJ1-5; CDR3aa: CASSRDGGDQPQHF; CDR3nt: TGTGCCAGCAGTCGTGACGGAGGTGATCAGCCCCAGCATTTT
abundance: .; v_gene: TRBV4-1; d_gene: TRBD2; j_gene: TRBJ2-5; CDR3aa: CASSRVSGGDQETQYF; CDR3nt: TGCGCCAGCAGCCGAGTTAGCGGGGGGGATCAAGAGACCCAGTACTTC
abundance: .; v_gene: TRBV27; d_gene: .; j_gene: TRBJ2-3; CDR3aa: CASSLRTASTDTQYF; CDR3nt: TGTGCCAGCAGTTTACGGACAGCTAGCACAGATACGCAGTATTTT
abundance: .; v_gene: TRBV18; d_gene: .; j_gene: TRBJ1-6; CDR3aa: CASSLLGANSPLHF; CDR3nt: TGTGCCAGCTCTTTGTTGGGGGCCAATTCACCCCTCCACTTT
abundance: .; v_gene: TRBV7-2; d_gene: TRBD2; j_gene: TRBJ2-5; CDR3aa: CASSPSGGAAETQYF; CDR3nt: TGTGCCAGCAGCCCCAGCGGGGGGGCCGCGGAGACCCAGTACTTC
abundance: once; v_gene: TRBV9; d_gene: .; j_gene: TRBJ1-2; CDR3aa: CASSSQLRGSGYTF; CDR3nt: TGTGCCAGCAGCTCCCAATTAAGAGGGAGTGGCTACACCTTC
abundance: .; v_gene: TRBV30; d_gene: .; j_gene: TRBJ1-2; CDR3aa: CAWEEIRGTGGYTF; CDR3nt: TGTGCCTGGGAGGAAATCAGGGGAACGGGGGGCTACACCTTC
abundance: .; v_gene: TRBV2; d_gene: .; j_gene: TRBJ2-2; CDR3aa: CASSLARGKGGELFF; CDR3nt: TGTGCCAGCAGTTTAGCTCGGGGGAAAGGCGGGGAGCTGTTTTTT
abundance: .; v_gene: TRBV28; d_gene: .; j_gene: TRBJ1-6; CDR3aa: CASSLAGENSPLHF; CDR3nt: TGTGCCAGCAGTCTCGCAGGGGAGAATTCACCCCTCCACTTT
abundance: .; v_gene: TRBV7-9; d_gene: TRBD1; j_gene: TRBJ2-7; CDR3aa: CASSLGTGLAYEQYF; CDR3nt: TGTGCCAGCAGTCTCGGGACAGGGCTTGCCTACGAGCAGTACTTC
abundance: .; v_gene: TRBV5-5; d_gene: TRBD1; j_gene: TRBJ1-1; CDR3aa: CASSFFGQGNTEAFF; CDR3nt: TGTGCCAGCAGCTTTTTCGGACAGGGGAACACTGAAGCTTTCTTT
abundance: .; v_gene: TRBV15; d_gene: TRBD2; j_gene: TRBJ2-5; CDR3aa: CATSRGLAGDETQYF; CDR3nt: TGTGCCACCAGCAGGGGACTAGCGGGAGATGAGACCCAGTACTTC
abundance: .; v_gene: TRBV20-1; d_gene: .; j_gene: TRBJ1-1; CDR3aa: CSARGAGEAFF; CDR3nt: TGCAGTGCTAGGGGGGCAGGGGAAGCTTTCTTT
abundance: .; v_gene: TRBV5-1; d_gene: TRBD1; j_gene: TRBJ2-5; CDR3aa: CASSLGQGLETQYF; CDR3nt: TGCGCCAGCAGCCTGGGACAGGGGTTAGAGACCCAGTACTTC
abundance: .; v_gene: TRBV7-3; d_gene: TRBD1; j_gene: TRBJ2-2; CDR3aa: CASSSGQGTGELFF; CDR3nt: TGTGCCAGCAGCTCCGGACAGGGTACCGGGGAGCTGTTTTTT
abundance: .; v_gene: TRBV30; d_gene: .; j_gene: TRBJ1-3; CDR3aa: CAWSVTVASGNTIYF; CDR3nt: TGTGCCTGGAGTGTAACGGTCGCCTCTGGAAACACCATATATTTT
abundance: .; v_gene: TRBV28; d_gene: .; j_gene: TRBJ1-2; CDR3aa: CASSLGAGVKTNYGYTF; CDR3nt: TGTGCCAGCAGTTTAGGGGCAGGGGTAAAGACTAACTATGGCTACACCTTC
abundance: .; v_gene: TRBV6-1; d_gene: .; j_gene: TRBJ1-3; CDR3aa: CASSAGGVSGNTIYF; CDR3nt: TGTGCCAGCAGTGCAGGAGGAGTCTCTGGAAACACCATATATTTT
abundance: once; v_gene: TRBV30; d_gene: .; j_gene: TRBJ1-1; CDR3aa: CAWREDGRNTEAFF; CDR3nt: TGTGCCTGGAGGGAGGACGGGCGGAACACTGAAGCTTTCTTT
abundance: few; v_gene: TRBV4-2; d_gene: TRBD2; j_gene: TRBJ2-7; CDR3aa: CASSQDSSGGSYEQYF; CDR3nt: TGTGCCAGCAGCCAAGATTCCAGCGGGGGGTCCTACGAGCAGTACTTC
abundance: .; v_gene: TRBV9; d_gene: .; j_gene: TRBJ2-3; CDR3aa: CASSVYDQAPLTDTQYF; CDR3nt: TGTGCCAGCAGCGTATATGACCAGGCACCATTAACAGATACGCAGTATTTT
abundance: .; v_gene: TRBV29-1; d_gene: .; j_gene: TRBJ1-1; CDR3aa: CSVPGGTEAFF; CDR3nt: TGCAGCGTCCCTGGGGGGACTGAAGCTTTCTTT
abundance: .; v_gene: TRBV28; d_gene: TRBD1; j_gene: TRBJ1-1; CDR3aa: CASSSPDRQGYEAFF; CDR3nt: TGTGCCAGCAGTTCCCCGGACAGGCAAGGTTATGAAGCTTTCTTT
abundance: .; v_gene: TRBV9; d_gene: TRBD2; j_gene: TRBJ2-1; CDR3aa: CASSTTGLAGGKGQFF; CDR3nt: TGTGCCAGCAGCACTACCGGACTAGCGGGGGGGAAGGGGCAGTTCTTC
abundance: .; v_gene: TRBV9; d_gene: TRBD1; j_gene: TRBJ1-3; CDR3aa: CASSGRQGLVHTIYF; CDR3nt: TGTGCCAGCAGCGGACGACAGGGTTTGGTGCACACCATATATTTT